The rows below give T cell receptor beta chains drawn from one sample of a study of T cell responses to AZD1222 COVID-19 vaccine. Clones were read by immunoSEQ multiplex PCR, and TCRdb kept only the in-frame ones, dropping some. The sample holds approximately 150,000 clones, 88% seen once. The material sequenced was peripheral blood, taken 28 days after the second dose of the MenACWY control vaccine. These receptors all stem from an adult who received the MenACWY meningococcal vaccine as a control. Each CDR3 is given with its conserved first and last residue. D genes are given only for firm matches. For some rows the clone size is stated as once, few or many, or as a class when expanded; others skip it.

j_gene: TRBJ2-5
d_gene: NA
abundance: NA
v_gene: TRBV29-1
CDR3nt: TGCAGCGGCGCTACATCCAGGGACACCCAAGAGACCCAGTACTTC
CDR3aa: CSGATSRDTQETQYF

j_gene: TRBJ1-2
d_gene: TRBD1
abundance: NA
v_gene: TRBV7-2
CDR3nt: TGTGCCAGCAGCACCCGGACAGGGAGGATTGGTGGCTACACCTTC
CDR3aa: CASSTRTGRIGGYTF

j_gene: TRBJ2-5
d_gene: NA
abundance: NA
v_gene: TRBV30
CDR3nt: TGTGCCTGGACCAGTACTGAGACCCAGTACTTC
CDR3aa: CAWTSTETQYF

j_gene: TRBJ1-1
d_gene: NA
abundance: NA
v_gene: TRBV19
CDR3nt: TGTGCCACTGCGACAGGTTTTGCCACTGAAGCTTTCTTT
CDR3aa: CATATGFATEAFF

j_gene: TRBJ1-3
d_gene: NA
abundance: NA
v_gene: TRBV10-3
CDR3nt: TGTGCCATCAGAATGACCCTCAGCTCTGCTGGAAACACCATATATTTT
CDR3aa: CAIRMTLSSAGNTIYF

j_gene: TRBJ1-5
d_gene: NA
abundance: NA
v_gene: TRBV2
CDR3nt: TGTGCCAGCAGTGAAGCGAATAGCAATCAGCCCCAGCATTTT
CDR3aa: CASSEANSNQPQHF

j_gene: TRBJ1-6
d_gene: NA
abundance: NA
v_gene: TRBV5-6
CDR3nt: TGTGCCAGCAGCTTGCGCCCTGACACTCTCTCACCCCTCCACTTT
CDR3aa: CASSLRPDTLSPLHF

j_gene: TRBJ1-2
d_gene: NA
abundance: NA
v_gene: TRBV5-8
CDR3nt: TGTGCCAGCAGCCGGCGCCTTTATGGCTACACCTTC
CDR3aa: CASSRRLYGYTF

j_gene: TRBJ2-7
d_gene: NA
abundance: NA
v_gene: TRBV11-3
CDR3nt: TGTGCCAGCAGCTTATCTTGGACAGTCTCCTACGAGCAGTACTTC
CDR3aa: CASSLSWTVSYEQYF

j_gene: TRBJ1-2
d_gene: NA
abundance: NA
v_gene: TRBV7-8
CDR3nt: TGTGCCAGCAGCTTAGACCGGGTCAGGGGTAGTGGGGGATATGGCTACACCTTC
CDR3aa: CASSLDRVRGSGGYGYTF

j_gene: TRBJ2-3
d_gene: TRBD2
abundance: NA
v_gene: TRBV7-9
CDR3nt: TGTGCCAGCAGCTTAAATCCCCTGGGGGGGAGCACAGATACGCAGTATTTT
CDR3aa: CASSLNPLGGSTDTQYF

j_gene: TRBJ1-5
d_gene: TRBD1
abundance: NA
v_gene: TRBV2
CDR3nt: TGTGCCAGCAGGGGGACAGGGGCCAATCAGCCCCAGCATTTT
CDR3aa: CASRGTGANQPQHF

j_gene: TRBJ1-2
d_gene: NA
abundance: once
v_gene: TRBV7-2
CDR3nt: TGTGCCAGCAGCTTAGGGGGAAGGGTTGGGTATGGCTACACCTTC
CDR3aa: CASSLGGRVGYGYTF

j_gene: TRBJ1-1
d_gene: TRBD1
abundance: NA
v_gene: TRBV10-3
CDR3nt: TGTGCCATCAGTGATATGACAGGGGGCGAGGACACTGAAGCTTTCTTT
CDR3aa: CAISDMTGGEDTEAFF

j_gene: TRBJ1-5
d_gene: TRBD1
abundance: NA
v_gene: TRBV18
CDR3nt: TGTGCCAGCTCCCTAGTCGGGACAGGCAATCAGCCCCAGCATTTT
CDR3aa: CASSLVGTGNQPQHF

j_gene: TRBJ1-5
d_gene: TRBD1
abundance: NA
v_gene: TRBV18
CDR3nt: TGTGCCAGCTCACCGGACAGGGGGCTAGTAGGCAATCAGCCCCAGCATTTT
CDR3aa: CASSPDRGLVGNQPQHF

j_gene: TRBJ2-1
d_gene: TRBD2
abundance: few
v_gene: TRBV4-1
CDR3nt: TGCGCCAGCAGAAACGGACTAGCGGGAGACAATGAGCAGTTCTTC
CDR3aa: CASRNGLAGDNEQFF

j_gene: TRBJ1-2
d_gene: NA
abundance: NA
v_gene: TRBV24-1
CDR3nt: TGTGCCACCAGTGATTCAGGGTGGGATGGCTACACCTTC
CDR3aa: CATSDSGWDGYTF

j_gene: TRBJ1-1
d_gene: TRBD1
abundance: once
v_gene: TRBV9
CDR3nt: TGTGCCAGCAGCTTCGGACAGGCCGACACTGAAGCTTTCTTT
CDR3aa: CASSFGQADTEAFF

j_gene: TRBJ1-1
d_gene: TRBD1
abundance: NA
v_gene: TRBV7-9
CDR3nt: TGTGCCAGCAGCACGGGACAGGGGCGACCCGGGGACACTGAAGCTTTCTTT
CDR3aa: CASSTGQGRPGDTEAFF

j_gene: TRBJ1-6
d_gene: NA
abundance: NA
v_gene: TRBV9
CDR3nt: TGTGCCAGCAGCCTAAGGGACGGTAATAATTCACCCCTCCACTTT
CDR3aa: CASSLRDGNNSPLHF

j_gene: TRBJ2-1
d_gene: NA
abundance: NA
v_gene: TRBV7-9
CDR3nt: TGTGCCAGCAGCTTACCTCTGGGGGGACGCAATGAGCAGTTCTTC
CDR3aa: CASSLPLGGRNEQFF

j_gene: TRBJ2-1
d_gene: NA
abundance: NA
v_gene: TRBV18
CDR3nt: TGTGCCAGCTCACCACCGGTGGGTTCGAGCGGAAGCTCCTACAATGAGCAGTTCTTC
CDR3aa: CASSPPVGSSGSSYNEQFF

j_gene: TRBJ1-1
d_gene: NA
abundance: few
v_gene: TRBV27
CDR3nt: TGTGCCAGCAGTTCCAATGGGCCCAGGGAAGCTTTCTTT
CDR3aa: CASSSNGPREAFF

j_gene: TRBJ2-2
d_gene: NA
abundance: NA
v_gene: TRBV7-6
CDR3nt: TGTGCCAGCAGCTTAGCAATCAGGGTAGCTGAGGACGGGGAGCTGTTTTTT
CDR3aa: CASSLAIRVAEDGELFF

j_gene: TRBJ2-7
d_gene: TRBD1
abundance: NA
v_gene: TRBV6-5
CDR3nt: TGTGCCAGCACGGGTCCAGGGGGCAATTACGAGCAGTACTTC
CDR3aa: CASTGPGGNYEQYF

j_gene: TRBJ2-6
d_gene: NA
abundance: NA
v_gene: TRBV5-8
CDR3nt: TGTGCCAGCAGGGAATCTGGGGCCAACGTCCTGACTTTC
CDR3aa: CASRESGANVLTF

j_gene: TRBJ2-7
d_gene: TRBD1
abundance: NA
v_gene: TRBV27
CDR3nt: TGTGCCAGCAGTCCGCTAGGGACAGGGGGCTCCTACGAGCAGTACTTC
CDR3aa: CASSPLGTGGSYEQYF

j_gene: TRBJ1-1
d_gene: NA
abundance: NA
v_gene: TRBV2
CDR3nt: TGTGCCAGCAGTGAACGATGGGAGACTGAAGCTTTCTTT
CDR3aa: CASSERWETEAFF

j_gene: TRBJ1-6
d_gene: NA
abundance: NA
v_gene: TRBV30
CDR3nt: TGTGCCTGGAGTCCAGCGTGGGGGAACAATTCACCCCTCCACTTT
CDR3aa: CAWSPAWGNNSPLHF

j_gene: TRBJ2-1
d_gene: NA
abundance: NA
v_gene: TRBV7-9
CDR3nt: TGTGCCAGCAGCACTCCCGGGACGCCCTACAATGAGCAGTTCTTC
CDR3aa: CASSTPGTPYNEQFF

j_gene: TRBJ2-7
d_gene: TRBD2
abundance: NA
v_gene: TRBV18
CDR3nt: TGTGCCAGCTCACCCACTAGCGGGGCGAGGGGGGAGCAGTACTTC
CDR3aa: CASSPTSGARGEQYF

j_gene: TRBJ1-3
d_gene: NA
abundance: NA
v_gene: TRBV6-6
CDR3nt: TGTGCCAGCAGTGACGCTGGAAACACCATATATTTT
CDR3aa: CASSDAGNTIYF

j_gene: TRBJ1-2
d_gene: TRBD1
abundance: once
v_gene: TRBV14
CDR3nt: TGTGCCAGCAGCTCGGGACAGAGCTATGGCTACACCTTC
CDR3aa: CASSSGQSYGYTF

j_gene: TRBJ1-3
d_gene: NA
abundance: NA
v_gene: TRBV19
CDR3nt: TGTGCCAGTAGAGGGCCGGTTATAAACACCATATATTTT
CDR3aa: CASRGPVINTIYF

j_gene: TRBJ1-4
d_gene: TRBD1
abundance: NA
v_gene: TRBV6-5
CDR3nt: TGTGCCAGCAGGAGAACAGGGGGGAGAGAAAAACTGTTTTTT
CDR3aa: CASRRTGGREKLFF

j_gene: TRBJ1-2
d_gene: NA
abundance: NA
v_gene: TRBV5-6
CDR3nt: TGTGCCAGCAGCTTGGTGCCGGTCCCCCTTGCCACCTTC
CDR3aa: CASSLVPVPLATF

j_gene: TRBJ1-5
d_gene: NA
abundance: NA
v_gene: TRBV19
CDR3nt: TGTGCCAGTAACATGGGGGGGCAGGGCAATCAGCCCCAGCATTTT
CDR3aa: CASNMGGQGNQPQHF

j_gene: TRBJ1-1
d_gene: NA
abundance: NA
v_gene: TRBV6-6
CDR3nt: TGTGCCAGCAGTTACTCGAAGGGGAACACTGAAGCTTTCTTT
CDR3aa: CASSYSKGNTEAFF

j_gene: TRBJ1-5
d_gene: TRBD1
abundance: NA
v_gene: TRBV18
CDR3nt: TGTGCCAGCTCACCACGACAGGGACGGGATCAGCCCCAGCATTTT
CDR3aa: CASSPRQGRDQPQHF

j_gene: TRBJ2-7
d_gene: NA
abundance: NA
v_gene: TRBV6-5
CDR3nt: TGTGCCAGCAAAACCTCCGGGACGCAGTCCTACGAGCAGTACTTC
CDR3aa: CASKTSGTQSYEQYF

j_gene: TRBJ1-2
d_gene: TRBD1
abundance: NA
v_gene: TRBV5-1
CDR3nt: TGCGCCAGCAGCGAGACAGGGATGGGAGGCTACACCTTC
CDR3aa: CASSETGMGGYTF

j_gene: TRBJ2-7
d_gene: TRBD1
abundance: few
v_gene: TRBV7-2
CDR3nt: TGTGCCAGCAGCCCCCGATTCCAGGGGGCCGAAGAGCAGTACTTC
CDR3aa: CASSPRFQGAEEQYF

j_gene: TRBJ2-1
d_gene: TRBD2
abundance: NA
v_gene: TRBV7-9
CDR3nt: TGTGCCAGCAGCCCAATAGCGGGAGGAGCCTACAATGAGCAGTTCTTC
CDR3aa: CASSPIAGGAYNEQFF

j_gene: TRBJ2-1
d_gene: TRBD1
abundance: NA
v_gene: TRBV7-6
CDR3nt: TGTGCCAGCAGCTTAGTTCCGCAGGGGGCTCGGAATGAGCAGTTCTTC
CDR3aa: CASSLVPQGARNEQFF

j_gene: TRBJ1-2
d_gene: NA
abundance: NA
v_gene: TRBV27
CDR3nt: TGTGCCAGCAGTTGGCGGGTCAACTATGGCTACACCTTC
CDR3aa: CASSWRVNYGYTF

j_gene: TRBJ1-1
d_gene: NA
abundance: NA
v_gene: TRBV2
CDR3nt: TGTGCCAGTGCGGTAAGACTCTTGGGCGTTGAAGCTTTCTTT
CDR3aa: CASAVRLLGVEAFF

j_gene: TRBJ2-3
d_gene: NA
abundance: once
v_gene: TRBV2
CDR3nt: TGTGCCAGCAGGACGGGACTTAACACAGATACGCAGTATTTT
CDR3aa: CASRTGLNTDTQYF

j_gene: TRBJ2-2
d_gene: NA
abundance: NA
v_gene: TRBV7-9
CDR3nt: TGTGCCAGCAGCTTTGTTACTGGCTCAACCGGGGAGCTGTTTTTT
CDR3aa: CASSFVTGSTGELFF

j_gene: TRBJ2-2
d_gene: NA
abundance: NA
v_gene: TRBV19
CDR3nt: TGTGCCAGTAGGATGGGCGCCGGGGAGCTGTTTTTT
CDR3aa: CASRMGAGELFF

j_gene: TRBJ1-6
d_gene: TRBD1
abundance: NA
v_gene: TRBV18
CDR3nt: TGTGCCAGCTCACCGTTGGGGACAGGGGAGGGGAATTCACCCCTCCACTTT
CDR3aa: CASSPLGTGEGNSPLHF

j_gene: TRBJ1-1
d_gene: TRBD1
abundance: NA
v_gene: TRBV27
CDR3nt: TGTGCCAGCAGTTTAGGGGTGGACAGGGGGCATTACACTGAAGCTTTCTTT
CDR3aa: CASSLGVDRGHYTEAFF

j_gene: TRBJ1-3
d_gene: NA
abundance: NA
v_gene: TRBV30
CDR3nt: TGTGCCAGCTCCGGGATCGGGTTCTCTGGAAACACCATATATTTT
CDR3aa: CASSGIGFSGNTIYF

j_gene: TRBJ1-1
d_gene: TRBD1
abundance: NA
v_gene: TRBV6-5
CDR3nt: TGTGCCAGCAGCCCGAATGAGGGGGCGAGGACTGAAGCTTTCTTT
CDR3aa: CASSPNEGARTEAFF

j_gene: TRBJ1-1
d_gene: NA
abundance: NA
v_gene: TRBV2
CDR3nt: TGTGCCAGCATGAAACATTTGAACACTGAAGCTTTCTTT
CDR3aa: CASMKHLNTEAFF

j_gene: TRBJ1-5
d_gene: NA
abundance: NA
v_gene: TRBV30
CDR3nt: TGTGCCTGGAGTGCCCAGGGGAATCAGCCCCAGCATTTT
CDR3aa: CAWSAQGNQPQHF

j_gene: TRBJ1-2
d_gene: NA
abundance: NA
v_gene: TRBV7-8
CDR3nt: TGTGCCAGCAGCGAAGGAGTCGGTGAGGCGAACTATGGCTACACCTTC
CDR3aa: CASSEGVGEANYGYTF

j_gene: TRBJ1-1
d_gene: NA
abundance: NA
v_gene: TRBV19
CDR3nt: TGTGCCAGTAGTGGGGGCAGAACTGAAGCTTTCTTT
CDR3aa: CASSGGRTEAFF

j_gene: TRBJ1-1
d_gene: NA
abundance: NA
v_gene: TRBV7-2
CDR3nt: TGTGCCAGCAGCTTACGACCGAACACTGAAGCTTTCTTT
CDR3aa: CASSLRPNTEAFF